The 13 T cell receptor beta chains given below trace back to one sample, sequenced in a study of vaccination effects on CD4 cells after COVID-19. These receptors have no known antigen. Prior to sequencing, the ViraFEST assay stimulated PBMC with viral peptide pools, which expanded the antigen-specific CD4+ T cells. A roughly ten-day culture period preceded the isolation of CD4+ T cells. The individual was infected with SARS-CoV-2 between March and December 2020, as confirmed by PCR. Method: immunoSEQ multiplex PCR; TCRdb's copy keeps in-frame clones and lacks some. The table records some 40,000 clones, approximately 78% of them present only once. The sequenced sample was CD4+ T cells from PBMCs cultured with HCoV-NL63 spike peptides, obtained before COVID-19 vaccination. These receptors came from a human donor who had a prior SARS-CoV-2 infection.

The chain joins TRBV10-1 to TRBJ2-3; TRBD2 aligns across 9 bases. The J segment lost 4 bases and the V segment lost 7 bases, leaving 6 bases of the junction unmatched. The CDR3 extends over 14 amino acids. The germline V gene has CDR1 WNHNN and CDR2 SYGVQD (reference sequence). CDR3 sequence: CASKSIAGADTQYF. The CDR3 DNA reads as TGCGCCAGCAAAAGTATAGCGGGGGCAGATACGCAGTATTTT.

The CDR3 loop is CASTPSGMRIAKNIQYF. In DNA form, the CDR3 reads TGTGCCAGTACCCCCTCCGGTATGCGAATAGCCAAAAACATTCAGTACTTC. This chain joins TRBV19 and TRBJ2-4; D uncertain. The CDR3 contains 17 residues. The ends were cut back, 7 bases at V and 0 bases at J, with 19 bases in the middle. Germline CDR1 LNHDA, CDR2 SQIVND (reference sequence).

This clone showed up just a few times. The chain joins TRBV2 to TRBJ1-4, with TRBD1 matching 7 bases. The CDR3 contains 17 residues. After removal of 6 bases from V and 0 bases from J, the junction contained 10 bases not matched to a gene. CDR1 and CDR2 from the germline V gene are SNHLY and FYNNEI. CDR3 residues: CASRRSNTGATNEKLFF. The CDR3 nucleotides are TGTGCCAGCAGAAGATCTAATACAGGGGCAACTAATGAAAAACTGTTTTTT.

The rearrangement uses TRBV7-2 and TRBJ1-2; 9 bases match TRBD1. With 1 base clipped from V and 4 bases from J, the junction kept 4 bases outside the gene matches. This CDR3 has 15 amino acids. CDR1 and CDR2 (germline): SGHTA, FQGNSA. DNA of the CDR3: TGTGCCAGCAGCTTAGAGGACAGGGGATTCTATGGCTACACCTTC. This encodes CASSLEDRGFYGYTF. Full variable domain (missing parts from reference TRBV7-2 and TRBJ1-2): GAGVSQSPSNKVTEKGKDVELRCDPISGHTALYWYRQSLGQGLEFLIYFQGNSAPDKSGLPSDRFSAERTGGSVSTLTIQRTQQEDSAVYLCASSLEDRGFYGYTFGSGTRLTVV.

The chain uses TRBV19 and TRBJ1-3; no definite D call. The CDR3 is 13 residues long. V dropped 5 bases and J dropped 7 bases, with 12 bases sitting between them. Germline V gives CDR1 LNHDA, CDR2 SQIVND (reference sequence). Here the CDR3 reads CASSFKLHNTIYF. CDR3 nucleotide sequence: TGTGCCAGTAGTTTTAAACTCCATAACACCATATATTTT.

The chain joins TRBV7-8 to TRBJ2-1; D unclear. With 5 bases removed from V and 5 bases from J, the gap between germline ends came to 13 bases. Germline loops: CDR1 SGHVS, CDR2 FQNEAQ. The CDR3 spans 14 residues. CDR3 in DNA: TGTGCCAGCAGCCCCCAGCCGGACCACAATGAGCAGTTCTTC. Residues: CASSPQPDHNEQFF.

This chain connects TRBV6-4 to TRBJ1-2; TRBD1 matches at 7 bases. This CDR3 contains 16 residues. The J segment lost 8 bases and the V segment lost 0 bases, leaving 12 bases of the junction unmatched. Per germline, CDR1 MRHNA and CDR2 SNTAGT. The CDR3 coding sequence is TGTGCCAGCAGTGACTCGATCAACAGGGGAATCAGGGGCTACACCTTC. Amino acid sequence: CASSDSINRGIRGYTF.

The chain combines TRBV28 with TRBJ1-2, with a tentative D call TRBD1 (6 bases). CDR3 size: 13 residues. The germline gives CDR1 MDHEN, CDR2 SYDVKM. Trimming removed 6 bases from V and 8 bases from J, with 16 bases in between. CDR3 coding DNA: TGTGCCAGCAGGTCGACCTCAGGGGCCGGCTACACCTTC. It translates to CASRSTSGAGYTF.

The chain combines TRBV7-2 with TRBJ1-4; TRBD1 might be the D (6 bases). Trimming left V 1 base short and J 4 bases short, with 13 bases between. The CDR3 runs to 16 residues. CDR1 is SGHTA and CDR2 is FQGNSA in the germline V gene. In nucleotides, the CDR3 is TGTGCCAGCAGCTTAGTGGGGGGCAGTCTTAATGAAAAACTGTTTTTT. Its protein product is CASSLVGGSLNEKLFF.

The chain couples TRBV12-5 to TRBJ2-2; 12 nucleotides agree with TRBD2. The V segment lost 4 bases and the J segment 0 bases; nucleotides outside the gene matches: 6. CDR3 size: 18 residues. From germline, CDR1 is LGHNT and CDR2 FRNRAP. The DNA of the CDR3 is TGTGCTAGTGGTTCCGCAGGGACTAGCGGGTCGAACACCGGGGAGCTGTTTTTT. Amino acid sequence: CASGSAGTSGSNTGELFF.

This clone was observed a few times. V usage is TRBV3-1 (or the pseudogene TRBV3-2) and J usage is TRBJ2-5, with a possible D match to TRBD2 (5 bases). CDR1 is LGHDT and CDR2 is YNNKEL in the germline V gene (reference sequence). The CDR3 is 12 amino acids. V was trimmed by 3 bases and J by 5 bases, leaving 7 bases between them. Written as DNA, the CDR3 is TGTGCCAGCAGCCAGGGCGGGGAGACCCAGTACTTC. Translating it yields CASSQGGETQYF.

The chain combines TRBV11-2 with TRBJ2-1, with 7 bases identical to TRBD1. The CDR3 sequence is 15 residues long. CDR1 and CDR2 (germline): SGHAT, FQNNGV. The V gene end was trimmed by 1 base and the J gene end by 9 bases; junction bases not matched to a gene: 9. The DNA for the CDR3 is TGTGCCAGCAGCTTAGGGCCCGGGACAGTTAGTGAGCAGTTCTTC. This encodes CASSLGPGTVSEQFF.

The genes are TRBV30 and TRBJ2-1; D unresolved. This CDR3 region has 12 residues. V dropped 1 base and J dropped 5 bases, with 6 bases sitting between them. From germline, CDR1 is GTSNPN and CDR2 SVGIG (reference sequence). For the CDR3, the DNA is TGTGCCTGGAGTGGTCGGAACAATGAGCAGTTCTTC. This translates into CAWSGRNNEQFF.